This entry concerns a single T cell receptor beta chain. What it binds is unknown. These data are taken from a study of T cell responses to AZD1222 COVID-19 vaccine. Regarding the study as a whole: Clonal diversity was possibly underestimated; the donors were predominantly white British and more often female.

Libraries were prepared by immunoSEQ multiplex PCR; TCRdb keeps only in-frame clonotypes and omits some of them. Seen here are 130,000 to 150,000 clones, over 85% observed once, and the top ten hold less than 7%. Germline CDR1 and CDR2: SGDLS and YYNGEE. CDR3 length equals 14 residues. V lost 4 bases to trimming and J lost 4 bases, with 13 bases between them. This TCR was recovered from an adult in good health. The rearrangement uses TRBV9 and TRBJ2-3, with D perhaps TRBD2 (6 bases). The starting material was peripheral blood, obtained on day 0 of AZD1222 vaccination. The CDR3 reads CASSRGGIPDTQYF. Here the CDR3 DNA reads TGTGCCAGCAGCCGCGGCGGGATTCCAGATACGCAGTATTTT. The full variable domain, in which reference TRBV9 and TRBJ2-3 provide the parts outside the CDR3, is DSGVTQTPKHLITATGQRVTLRCSPRSGDLSVYWYQQSLDQGLQFLIQYYNGEERAKGNILERFSAQQFPDLHSELNLSSLELGDSALYFCASSRGGIPDTQYFGPGTRLTVL.